A single T cell receptor beta chain is shown here with its context. Its specificity is unknown. The data stem from a study of T cell responses to AZD1222 COVID-19 vaccine. Study overall: Some second doses came at about 4 weeks and others at about 12 weeks; these were pooled.

Libraries were prepared by immunoSEQ multiplex PCR; TCRdb keeps only in-frame clonotypes and omits some of them. The data hold tens of thousands of clones, with about nine tenths observed a single time. Notes on the study in general: It should be noted that donors were predominantly white British and more often female, and clonal diversity was possibly underestimated. Baseline seropositivity characterized only six AZD1222 recipients. The reported proportion of spike-specific TCRs targeting unmutated variant regions was nearly half.

The V and J ends lost 3 bases and 8 bases respectively, with 9 bases between them. The CDR3 sequence is 12 residues long. Looked up from germline, CDR1 is SGDLS and CDR2 is YYNGEE. The sequences come from peripheral blood, collected on day 0 of AZD1222 vaccination. The chain has TRBV9 and TRBJ1-3; D unresolved. This TCR derives from an adult in good health. CDR3 region: CASSGTLDTIYF. In DNA, the CDR3 is TGTGCCAGCAGCGGTACTCTGGACACCATATATTTT. The variable domain in full, completed from reference TRBV9 and TRBJ1-3, reads DSGVTQTPKHLITATGQRVTLRCSPRSGDLSVYWYQQSLDQGLQFLIQYYNGEERAKGNILERFSAQQFPDLHSELNLSSLELGDSALYFCASSGTLDTIYFGEGSWLTVV.